This T cell receptor (beta chain) derives from a study of cytomegalovirus exposure and HLA in healthy donors. Broader study findings: As a later analysis showed, a missense DCLRE1C variant was linked to trimming of TCR beta V- and J-genes. Presence/absence comparisons presumed near-even sequencing depth among donors.

The PCR used 60 Vbeta and 13 Jbeta primers. This table comes from immunoSEQ multiplex PCR, and its TCRdb copy is limited to in-frame clones, with some not included. Here the sample spans 200,000 to 250,000 clones, 77% being singletons. On this clone itself: The antigen is not known.

The source material was PBMCs. This TCR came from an older woman in good health and CMV-seropositive.

CDR3 residues: CASSQGQVTYEQYF. CDR3 nucleotides: TGTGCCAGCAGCCAAGGACAGGTCACCTACGAGCAGTACTTC. The chain couples TRBV5-4 to TRBJ2-7; 7 bases fit TRBD1. Per germline, CDR1 SGHNT and CDR2 YYREEE (reference sequence). V lost 4 bases to trimming and J lost 2 bases; unmatched junction nucleotides: 6. The CDR3 length is 14 residues.